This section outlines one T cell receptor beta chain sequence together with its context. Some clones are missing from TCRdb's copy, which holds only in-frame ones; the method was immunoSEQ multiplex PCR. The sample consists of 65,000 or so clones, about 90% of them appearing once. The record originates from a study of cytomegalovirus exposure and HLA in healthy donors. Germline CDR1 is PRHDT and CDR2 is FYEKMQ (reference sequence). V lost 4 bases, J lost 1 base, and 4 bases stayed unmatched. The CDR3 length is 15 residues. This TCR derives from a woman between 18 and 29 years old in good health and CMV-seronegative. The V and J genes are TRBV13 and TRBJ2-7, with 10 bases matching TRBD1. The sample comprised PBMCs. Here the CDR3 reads CASSSTGQGSYEQYF. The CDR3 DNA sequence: TGTGCCAGCAGCTCGACGGGACAGGGGTCCTACGAGCAGTACTTC.